Described below is a single T cell receptor (beta chain) sequence and its context. This specimen comes from a study of metastatic and nonmetastatic thyroid tumors. Ahead of thyroid surgery, no patient had received treatment of any kind. TCRdb re-called the PCR reads through MiXCR. The sample has several thousand clones; approximately 35% are singletons. The V and J ends lost 2 bases and 5 bases, in that order; junction bases with no gene match: 5. Germline assignment: CDR1 MNHEY and CDR2 SVGEGT. CDR3 size: 15 residues. Sequencing was done on a sample of tumor tissue. The receptor's source is a male donor with papillary thyroid cancer or a benign thyroid nodule (not recorded which). Some clones in this sample may be carry-over from other donors' samples. This chain uses TRBV6-2 or TRBV6-3 with TRBJ2-7, with 11 nucleotides matching TRBD1. DNA for the CDR3: TGTGCCAGCAGTTACCGCGGGACAGGGGGGCACGAGCAGTACTTC. Its protein product is CASSYRGTGGHEQYF.